A selection of T cell receptor beta chains follows, all from one sample in a study of blood T cell repertoires in COVID-19. Libraries were prepared by immunoSEQ multiplex PCR; TCRdb keeps only in-frame clonotypes and omits some of them. This table has some 220,000 clones, about four fifths appearing once. Sample: PBMCs or T cells enriched from blood (not recorded which). The receptors originated from a woman aged 40 to 55 with acute COVID-19. Each CDR3 is given with its conserved first and last residue. The D gene is left open where the match is weak. Clone size is shown for a subset of rows, as once, few, many or a class of expanded clone.

>TRBD2|TRBV2|.|TRBJ2-1
CASSVETSGGTYNEQFF
TGTGCCAGCAGTGTAGAGACTAGCGGGGGCACATACAATGAGCAGTTCTTC
>TRBD1|TRBV12-3/TRBV12-4|.|TRBJ1-1
CASRGQGGTEAFF
TGTGCCAGCAGGGGACAGGGAGGAACTGAAGCTTTCTTT
>.|TRBV3-1/TRBV3-2|.|TRBJ1-4
CASSQEWGVLNEKLFF
TGTGCCAGCAGCCAAGAGTGGGGGGTTCTTAATGAAAAACTGTTTTTT
>TRBD2|TRBV4-1|few|TRBJ2-6
CASSQEGLAVGANVLTF
TGCGCCAGCAGCCAAGAAGGACTAGCGGTCGGGGCCAACGTCCTGACTTTC
>.|TRBV27|.|TRBJ1-6
CASSFQRGSPLHF
TGTGCCAGCAGTTTTCAGCGGGGTTCACCCCTCCACTTT
>.|TRBV29-1|.|TRBJ1-2
CSVDSYGYTF
TGCAGCGTTGATTCTTATGGCTACACCTTC
>TRBD2|TRBV2|.|TRBJ2-7
CASTPGGSSYEQYF
TGTGCCAGCACTCCGGGGGGTAGCTCCTACGAGCAGTACTTC
>.|TRBV28|.|TRBJ2-3
CASSLNVGQYF
TGTGCCAGCAGTTTGAATGTCGGGCAGTATTTT
>TRBD1|TRBV2|.|TRBJ1-6
CASSEIGGGNSPLHF
TGTGCCAGCAGTGAAATAGGGGGCGGGAATTCACCCCTCCACTTT
>.|TRBV30|.|TRBJ1-2
CAWREVEGANYGYTF
TGTGCCTGGAGGGAGGTTGAGGGGGCTAACTATGGCTACACCTTC
>.|TRBV9|.|TRBJ2-5
CASSPRAGSQETQYF
TGTGCCAGCAGCCCCCGGGCGGGTTCCCAAGAGACCCAGTACTTC
>.|TRBV12-2|once|TRBJ1-4
CASRFVAVLSATNEKLFF
TGTGCAAGTCGCTTCGTAGCCGTACTCAGTGCAACTAATGAAAAACTGTTTTTT
>TRBD2|TRBV19|.|TRBJ2-1
CASSLWTSGIGEQFF
TGTGCCAGTAGTCTTTGGACTAGCGGGATAGGTGAGCAGTTCTTC
>.|TRBV19|few|TRBJ2-5
CASSIRETQYF
TGTGCCAGTAGTATACGAGAGACCCAGTACTTC
>TRBD1|TRBV9|.|TRBJ1-3
CASSGRLDRGNTIYF
TGTGCCAGCAGCGGACGACTGGACAGGGGAAACACCATATATTTT
>.|TRBV9|.|TRBJ1-4
CASSHYRDPNEKLFF
TGTGCCAGCAGCCACTACAGGGACCCTAATGAAAAACTGTTTTTT
>TRBD1|TRBV5-1|once|TRBJ1-2
CASSSGGPDGYTF
TGCGCCAGCAGCTCAGGGGGCCCAGATGGCTACACCTTC
>.|TRBV18|.|TRBJ1-5
CASSPSRVKDHLPQHF
TGTGCCAGCTCACCATCCAGGGTGAAGGATCATTTGCCCCAGCATTTT
>TRBD1|TRBV4-1|few|TRBJ1-4
CASSQESNRGNEKLFF
TGCGCCAGCAGCCAAGAAAGCAACAGGGGCAACGAAAAACTGTTTTTT
>.|TRBV9|.|TRBJ1-4
CASSLQGTAEKLFF
TGTGCCAGCAGCCTACAGGGAACGGCGGAAAAACTGTTTTTT
>TRBD1|TRBV5-1|few|TRBJ1-1
CASSSQGAGTEAFF
TGCGCCAGCAGCTCGCAGGGGGCTGGGACTGAAGCTTTCTTT
>.|TRBV5-1|once|TRBJ1-5
CASSRPSRGKSNQPQHF
TGCGCCAGCAGCCGTCCCTCCAGGGGTAAGAGCAATCAGCCCCAGCATTTT
>TRBD2|TRBV10-3|once|TRBJ2-1
CAISVGTSNEQFF
TGTGCCATCAGTGTTGGGACTAGCAATGAGCAGTTCTTC
>.|TRBV18|.|TRBJ1-4
CASSRTATNEKLFF
TGTGCCAGCTCACGGACAGCAACTAATGAAAAACTGTTTTTT
>.|TRBV11-3|.|TRBJ2-5
CASSTGPRQTETQYF
TGTGCCAGCAGCACAGGCCCCCGACAGACGGAGACCCAGTACTTC
>TRBD1|TRBV30|.|TRBJ1-6
CAWEGQGSPLHF
TGTGCCTGGGAAGGACAGGGATCACCCCTCCACTTT
>TRBD2|TRBV7-6|.|TRBJ2-3
CASSFLGTSGIRADTQYF
TGTGCCAGCAGCTTTCTAGGGACTAGCGGGATTCGGGCAGATACGCAGTATTTT
>TRBD2|TRBV28|.|TRBJ2-7
CATRLLADSYEQYF
TGTGCCACCCGATTGCTAGCGGATTCCTACGAGCAGTACTTC
>TRBD1|TRBV28|.|TRBJ2-2
CASSPRFGTGGTGELFF
TGTGCCAGCAGCCCTCGTTTTGGGACAGGGGGCACCGGGGAGCTGTTTTTT
>TRBD2|TRBV5-5|few|TRBJ2-1
CASSFWGLEVSNEQFF
TGTGCCAGCAGCTTTTGGGGACTAGAGGTTTCCAATGAGCAGTTCTTC
>.|TRBV21-1|once|TRBJ1-4
CASSKPGRLNEKLFF
TGTGCCAGCAGCAAACCCGGGAGACTTAATGAAAAACTGTTTTTT